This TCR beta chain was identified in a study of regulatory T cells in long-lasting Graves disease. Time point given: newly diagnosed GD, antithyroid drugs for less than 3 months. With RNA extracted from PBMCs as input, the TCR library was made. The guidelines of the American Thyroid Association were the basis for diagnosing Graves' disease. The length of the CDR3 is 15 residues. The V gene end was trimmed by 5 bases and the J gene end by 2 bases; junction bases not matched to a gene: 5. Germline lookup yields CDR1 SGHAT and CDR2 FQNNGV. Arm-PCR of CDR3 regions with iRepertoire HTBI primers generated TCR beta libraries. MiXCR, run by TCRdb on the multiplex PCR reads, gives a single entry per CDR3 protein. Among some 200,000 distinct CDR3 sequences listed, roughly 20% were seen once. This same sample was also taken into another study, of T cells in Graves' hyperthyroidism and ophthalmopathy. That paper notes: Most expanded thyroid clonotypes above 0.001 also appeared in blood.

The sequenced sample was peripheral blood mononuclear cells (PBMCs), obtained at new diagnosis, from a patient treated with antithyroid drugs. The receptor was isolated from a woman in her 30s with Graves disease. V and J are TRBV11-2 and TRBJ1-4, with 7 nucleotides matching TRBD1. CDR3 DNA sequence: TGTGCCAGCAGCACTCAACAGGGGACTAATGAAAAACTGTTTTTT. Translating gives CASSTQQGTNEKLFF.